Listed below are T cell receptor beta chains from one sample, sequenced in a study of CD8+ T cells in alopecia areata. Profiling relied on immunoSEQ multiplex PCR, and the TCRdb table lists in-frame clones only, not all of them. Counted here are hundreds of thousands of clones, 45% to 70% occurring once; the ten biggest clones make up around 0.84%. The material was CD4+ T cells sorted from blood, obtained around week 53, from a patient treated with tofacitinib. The receptors here all came from a human donor with alopecia areata. CDR3s include the opening cysteine and the closing phenylalanine or tryptophan. The D gene is left open where the match is weak. For some rows the clone size is stated as once, few or many, or as a class when expanded; others skip it.

V gene,clone size,J gene,D gene,CDR3 DNA,CDR3 protein
TRBV29-1,few,TRBJ1-5,TRBD1,TGCAGCGTGGGGGGACAGGGCGGCAATCAGCCCCAGCATTTT,CSVGGQGGNQPQHF
TRBV30,NA,TRBJ1-1,NA,TGTGCCTGGAGTGACGGGGGTGAAGCTTTCTTT,CAWSDGGEAFF
TRBV6-5,few,TRBJ1-1,TRBD1,TGTGCCAGCAGCTCGACAGGGGAAGGGAGGACTGAAGCTTTCTTT,CASSSTGEGRTEAFF
TRBV29-1,few,TRBJ2-7,NA,TGCAGCGCGAGGGTAGCGCGCGGGGAGCAGTACTTC,CSARVARGEQYF
TRBV5-5,few,TRBJ2-3,NA,TGTGCCAGCACTGGGATCACAGATACGCAGTATTTT,CASTGITDTQYF
TRBV29-1,NA,TRBJ1-6,TRBD1,TGCAGCGTGAGGGACAGGGGGGAAGGGTCACCCCTCCACTTT,CSVRDRGEGSPLHF
TRBV14,few,TRBJ2-2,TRBD1,TGTGCCAGCAGCCACATACAGGGGATCCTCACCGGGGAGCTGTTTTTT,CASSHIQGILTGELFF
TRBV7-2,few,TRBJ2-7,NA,TGTGCCAGCAGCTCGCGAGACAGAGCCTACGAGCAGTACTTC,CASSSRDRAYEQYF
TRBV30,NA,TRBJ1-1,TRBD1,TGTGCCTGGACCGGCCGAGGGGGCTCCGAAGCTTTCTTT,CAWTGRGGSEAFF
TRBV30,NA,TRBJ2-5,NA,TGTGCCTGGGGCAATCGGGAGACCCAGTACTTC,CAWGNRETQYF
TRBV14,few,TRBJ2-2,NA,TGTGCCAGCAGCCATATACCTCCGGGACAAATGAACACCGGGGAGCTGTTTTTT,CASSHIPPGQMNTGELFF
TRBV6-5,few,TRBJ1-6,NA,TGTGCCAGCAGTCCCGACAGTACCTATTCACCCCTCCACTTT,CASSPDSTYSPLHF
TRBV4-3,NA,TRBJ2-3,NA,TGCGCCAGCAGCCAAGATCAGGCAGGGAGTACAGATACGCAGTATTTT,CASSQDQAGSTDTQYF
TRBV29-1,NA,TRBJ2-3,TRBD2,TGCAGCGTTGTATCGACTAGCAGAGATACGCAGTATTTT,CSVVSTSRDTQYF
TRBV10-3,few,TRBJ1-2,NA,TGTGCCATCAGTGGAGCAATTGGCTACACCTTC,CAISGAIGYTF
TRBV7-8,NA,TRBJ1-6,NA,TGTGCCAGCAGCTTAGGTACCGCTGCTGATTCACCCCTCCACTTT,CASSLGTAADSPLHF
TRBV15,NA,TRBJ2-7,TRBD2,TGTGCCACCAGCAGTAGCGGGGGCTCCTACGAGCAGTACTTC,CATSSSGGSYEQYF
TRBV5-4,few,TRBJ2-4,NA,TGTGCCAGCACATCGAGGGGCCAAGCCAAAAACATTCAGTACTTC,CASTSRGQAKNIQYF
TRBV11-1,NA,TRBJ2-5,NA,TGTGCCAGCAGCTTAGCAGGGGTGGAGACCCAGTACTTC,CASSLAGVETQYF
TRBV6-1,medium-sized,TRBJ2-7,NA,TGTGCCAGCAGGCTCGCGGCAGAACCCCACTACGAGCAGTACTTC,CASRLAAEPHYEQYF
TRBV6-6,NA,TRBJ2-7,NA,TGTGCCAGCAGGGGGACGGTAAGCCCCTACGAGCAGTACTTC,CASRGTVSPYEQYF
TRBV6-5,NA,TRBJ2-7,NA,TGTGCCAGCAGTCCCCACAGGGCCACCTACGAGCAGTACTTC,CASSPHRATYEQYF
TRBV25-1,NA,TRBJ2-2,NA,TGTGCCAGCAGTGACCCCGGCAGGGTGGGCACCGGGGAGCTGTTTTTT,CASSDPGRVGTGELFF
TRBV30,once,TRBJ2-1,TRBD2,TGTGCCTGCGGGGGGGCATACAATGAGCAGTTCTTC,CACGGAYNEQFF
TRBV4-3,once,TRBJ1-2,TRBD1,TGCGCCAGCAGCCAAGATCTCAGGGGGCGTCTCTATGGCTACACCTTC,CASSQDLRGRLYGYTF
TRBV11-2,NA,TRBJ1-1,NA,TGTGCCAGCAGCCTTATCGGAGGCCACATGAACACTGAAGCTTTCTTT,CASSLIGGHMNTEAFF
TRBV19,few,TRBJ2-7,NA,TGTGCCAGTAGTATAACGGGGGGCAGCCCCTACGAGCAGTACTTC,CASSITGGSPYEQYF
TRBV19,few,TRBJ2-1,TRBD1,TGTGCCAGTAGGCAGGGACAGGGGACCTACAATGAGCAGTTCTTC,CASRQGQGTYNEQFF
TRBV11-2,NA,TRBJ2-2,TRBD2,TGTGCCAGCAGCTCGGGACTAGCGAACACCGGGGAGCTGTTTTTT,CASSSGLANTGELFF
TRBV6-6,few,TRBJ1-1,NA,TGTGCCAGCAGTTACCCTTCGTTTCACACTGAAGCTTTCTTT,CASSYPSFHTEAFF
TRBV6-1,NA,TRBJ2-7,TRBD1,TGTGCCAGCAGCGGACAGGACGGGGAGCAGTACTTC,CASSGQDGEQYF
TRBV7-9,once,TRBJ1-1,NA,TGTGCCAGCAGCTTAAATCAGCGGAACACTGAAGCTTTCTTT,CASSLNQRNTEAFF
TRBV7-2,NA,TRBJ2-2,NA,TGTGCCAGCCCCTCTGGATTTGTCAGTCGGTACACCGGGGAGCTGTTTTTT,CASPSGFVSRYTGELFF
TRBV7-8,NA,TRBJ1-5,NA,TGTGCCAGCAGCTTAGTTTCAGGTATTAGCAATCAGCCCCAGCATTTT,CASSLVSGISNQPQHF
TRBV29-1,NA,TRBJ2-5,TRBD1,TGCAGCCCTGGACAGGGGGGGACCCAGTACTTC,CSPGQGGTQYF
TRBV19,NA,TRBJ1-1,NA,TGTGCCAGTAGTATAGTAACCGACAGGAGGAACACTGAAGCTTTCTTT,CASSIVTDRRNTEAFF
TRBV30,few,TRBJ2-7,NA,TGTGCCTGGAGTGTGGGCGGATACTCCTACGAGCAGTACTTC,CAWSVGGYSYEQYF
TRBV23-1,few,TRBJ2-6,TRBD1,TGCGCCAGCAGTCCGGGACAGGGATCTGGGGCCAACGTCCTGACTTTC,CASSPGQGSGANVLTF
TRBV29-1,NA,TRBJ2-7,NA,TGCAGCGTGGGGGCAAGCGGGGTCTCCTACGAGCAGTACTTC,CSVGASGVSYEQYF
TRBV29-1,NA,TRBJ2-3,TRBD2,TGCAGCGCCACAAAAGGGCTAGCGGCGGATACGCAGTATTTT,CSATKGLAADTQYF
TRBV2,NA,TRBJ2-3,TRBD2,TGTGCCAGCGCGCTAGCGGGGACCACAGATACGCAGTATTTT,CASALAGTTDTQYF
TRBV7-2,once,TRBJ2-1,NA,TGTGCCAGCAGCTTAACAGGCTACAATGAGCAGTTCTTC,CASSLTGYNEQFF
TRBV7-8,NA,TRBJ2-7,NA,TGTGCCAGCAGCTTAGGAGTCAGGGCCTACGAGCAGTACTTC,CASSLGVRAYEQYF
TRBV4-2,NA,TRBJ1-5,NA,TGTGCCAGCAGCCAAGGGGGGCCGGGGAGTCAGCCCCAGCATTTT,CASSQGGPGSQPQHF
TRBV5-1,NA,TRBJ2-7,NA,TGCGCCAGCAGCTTGTTGGGGGACGAGCAGTACTTC,CASSLLGDEQYF
TRBV14,NA,TRBJ2-2,NA,TGTGCCAGCAGCCAAGAGTTAACAGGAGGGGAGCTGTTTTTT,CASSQELTGGELFF
TRBV29-1,NA,TRBJ2-3,NA,TGCAGCGCTTGGTGGCAGGGGACAGATACGCAGTATTTT,CSAWWQGTDTQYF
TRBV6-5,few,TRBJ2-7,TRBD1,TGTGCCAGCAGGGGGACAGGGCTGTACGAGCAGTACTTC,CASRGTGLYEQYF
TRBV9,NA,TRBJ2-7,TRBD1,TGTGCCAGCAGCCCCGACAGGGTAGAGGGCGAGCAGTACTTC,CASSPDRVEGEQYF
TRBV4-1,few,TRBJ2-7,TRBD1,TGCGCCAGCAGCCAGCGGGACAGGGCCTACGAGCAGTACTTC,CASSQRDRAYEQYF